Each of the 17 T cell receptor beta chains below was sequenced from the same sample in a study of preoperative IRX-2 immunotherapy in early breast cancer (dated by TCRdb to the late 2010s). Library creation used the immunoSEQ multiplex PCR assay. The clones in this table, taken by TCRdb from immuneACCESS, are in-frame only. Not every clone is retained; where verified, under half of the shortfall comes from an unresolved V gene, and the cause of the rest is unknown. Across this sample there are approximately 26,000 clones, with around 75% seen only once. The ten largest account for 6.8% of the sample. According to the study, the label for this sample's treatment or condition signals: preoperative locoregional IRX-2 cytokine immunotherapy. Here the sequenced sample was lymph node tissue, taken after IRX-2 immunotherapy. Receptors were obtained from a human donor with breast cancer.

The chain is built from TRBV19 and TRBJ1-1; D is unresolved. The CDR3 is 16 amino acids. V was clipped by 3 bases and J by 1 base, with 15 bases between them. Germline V CDR1 and CDR2: LNHDA, SQIVND (reference sequence). The CDR3 loop reads CASSIQGSRGNTEAFF. The DNA for the CDR3 is TGTGCCAGTAGTATTCAAGGGAGCAGAGGGAACACTGAAGCTTTCTTT.

The rearrangement joins TRBV6-8 to TRBJ1-4, with TRBD1 identical over 9 bases. This CDR3 comprises 15 residues. CDR1 is MNHGY and CDR2 is SAAAGT in the germline V gene. J gave up 6 bases and V 5 bases, and 7 bases lay outside the gene matches. The CDR3 is CASSRTGTGYEKLFF. The CDR3, as DNA: TGTGCCAGCAGTCGAACCGGGACAGGGTATGAAAAACTGTTTTTT.

The chain couples TRBV11-3 to TRBJ2-2; the D gene is possibly TRBD2 (5 bases). The V gene lost 5 bases and the J gene lost 3 bases, with 13 bases spanning the gap. This CDR3 region has 15 residues. Per germline, CDR1 SGHNT and CDR2 YENEEA. CDR3 sequence reads: CASSQVPADTGELFF. The CDR3 DNA reads TGTGCCAGCAGCCAAGTCCCAGCGGACACCGGGGAGCTGTTTTTT. Supplemented by reference TRBV11-3 and TRBJ2-2, the full variable domain reads EAGVVQSPRYKIIEKKQPVAFWCNPISGHNTLYWYLQNLGQGPELLIRYENEEAVDDSQLPKDRFSAERLKGVDSTLKIQPAELGDSAVYLCASSQVPADTGELFFGEGSRLTVL.

The chain carries TRBV29-1 and TRBJ1-2, with TRBD1 matching over 10 bases. From germline, CDR1 is SQVTM and CDR2 ANQGSEA. The V gene end was trimmed by 7 bases and the J gene end by 1 base; junction bases not matched to a gene: 3. The CDR3 covers 13 residues. The DNA for the CDR3 is TGCAGCGGCGGGACAGGGGATAACTATGGCTACACCTTC. It specifies CSGGTGDNYGYTF.

The V gene is TRBV15, the J gene TRBJ2-1; possibly TRBD1 for D (5 bases). This CDR3 has 17 residues. Trimming removed 5 bases from V and 0 bases from J, with 17 bases in between. From germline, CDR1 is LNHNV and CDR2 YYDKDF (reference sequence). The CDR3 spells CATSGDWGQSSYNEQFF. CDR3 coding DNA: TGTGCCACCAGCGGCGATTGGGGCCAAAGCTCCTACAATGAGCAGTTCTTC.

The chain employs TRBV28 and TRBJ2-7; 7 nucleotides align to TRBD1. Germline V CDR1 and CDR2: MDHEN, SYDVKM. The CDR3 covers 16 residues. The V gene end was trimmed by 2 bases and the J gene end by 9 bases; junction bases not matched to a gene: 16. The CDR3 sequence: CASSLARNQGGAGQYF. In DNA form, the CDR3 reads TGTGCCAGCAGTTTAGCGAGAAACCAAGGGGGCGCGGGGCAGTACTTC.

In its sample, this clone is medium-sized. This chain connects TRBV6-8 to TRBJ1-2; D may be TRBD1 (6 bases). The length of the CDR3 is 16 residues. Trimming took off 5 bases at V and 4 bases at J, with 20 bases between the two ends. Germline V gene lookup returns CDR1 MNHGY and CDR2 SAAAGT. CDR3 nucleotide sequence: TGTGCCAGCAGTGACACAGGGCCATCTCCATTCTATGGCTACACCTTC. Protein sequence: CASSDTGPSPFYGYTF.

The V call is TRBV11-3, the J call TRBJ2-5, with TRBD1 identical over 10 bases. The germline V gene encodes CDR1 SGHNT and CDR2 YENEEA. V lost 4 bases, J lost 5 bases, and 4 bases stayed unmatched. The CDR3 has 14 residues. The CDR3 DNA sequence: TGTGCCAGCAGCTCGACAGGGGGCGTCGAGACCCAGTACTTC. It is translated as CASSSTGGVETQYF.

J is TRBJ1-2 and V is TRBV11-3; D is ambiguous. This CDR3 comprises 15 residues. The germline CDR1 and CDR2 sequences are SGHNT and YENEEA. V was clipped by 4 bases and J by 6 bases, with 18 bases between them. The CDR3 DNA reads as TGTGCCAGCAGCTATAGGAGTCTGGTATGGGATGGCTACACCTTC. Amino acids: CASSYRSLVWDGYTF.

This sequence joins TRBV6-8 and TRBJ1-1, with TRBD1 as a possible D gene (5 bases). Trimming removed 8 bases from V and 0 bases from J, with 13 bases in between. This CDR3 is 14 amino acids long. Germline V gives CDR1 MNHGY, CDR2 SAAAGT. The CDR3 loop reads CASQPGRLNTEAFF. The CDR3 DNA follows: TGTGCCAGCCAACCGGGGCGACTGAACACTGAAGCTTTCTTT.

This chain links TRBV5-1 with TRBJ1-3; D might be TRBD1 (6 bases). Germline loops: CDR1 SGHRS, CDR2 YFSETQ. This CDR3 is 16 amino acids long. V lost 5 bases and J lost 0, with 15 bases in between. The CDR3 DNA sequence: TGCGCCAGCAGTTCTGGACAGCGAGACTCTGGAAACACCATATATTTT. This gives the protein CASSSGQRDSGNTIYF.

The V and J genes are TRBV5-1 and TRBJ1-5, with a tentative D call TRBD1 (5 bases). The germline gives CDR1 SGHRS, CDR2 YFSETQ. The CDR3 contains 16 residues. Deletions cut 0 bases from V and 2 bases from J, with 12 bases between. The CDR3 DNA reads TGCGCCAGCAGCTTGGGAGGGGTTACGGGCAATCAGCCCCAGCATTTT. Translation gives CASSLGGVTGNQPQHF.

V gene TRBV7-1 combines with J gene TRBJ2-1; the D gene is possibly TRBD2 (5 bases). TRBV7-1 is assigned to the ORF class and has an uncertain function. This CDR3 contains 14 residues. Trimming shortened V by 4 bases and J by 8 bases, and 15 bases separated the two germline ends. The CDR3 reads CASSFAPGVDEQFF. The CDR3 nucleotides read TGTGCCAGCAGCTTCGCCCCCGGGGTAGATGAGCAGTTCTTC.

The chain's CDR3 is CASSLDGGGSYEQYF. CDR3 bases: TGTGCCAGCAGCCTTGATGGCGGGGGATCCTACGAGCAGTACTTC. This chain joins TRBV11-3 and TRBJ2-7; TRBD2 agrees at 7 bases. The germline V gene has CDR1 SGHNT and CDR2 YENEEA. The CDR3 sequence is 15 residues long. The trim removed 5 bases at V and 1 base at J, leaving 8 bases unmatched.

This sequence joins TRBV28 and TRBJ2-7, with 12 nucleotides matching TRBD2. The length of the CDR3 is 15 residues. The V gene end was trimmed by 6 bases and the J gene end by 4 bases; junction bases not matched to a gene: 7. The germline gives CDR1 MDHEN, CDR2 SYDVKM. CDR3 loop: CASSSPSGRDYEQYF. The DNA of the CDR3 is TGTGCCAGCAGCTCTCCTAGCGGGAGGGATTACGAGCAGTACTTC.

The chain is built from TRBV6-8 and TRBJ1-1; D is possibly TRBD1 (6 bases). In germline, CDR1 is MNHGY, CDR2 SAAAGT. The V gene lost 6 bases and the J gene lost 0 bases, with 11 bases spanning the gap. The CDR3 contains 14 residues. CDR3 DNA: TGTGCCAGCAGGGCCGGGACATTGAACACTGAAGCTTTCTTT. Protein: CASRAGTLNTEAFF.

Turning to this clone: An end of the junction does not agree with germline; a read error may underlie this. V is TRBV28 and J is TRBJ1-3; perhaps TRBD1 as D (5 bases). Germline V gene data show CDR1 as MDHEN and CDR2 as SYDVKM. The CDR3 runs to 16 residues. The CDR3 sequence: CASSPRGGFSGNTIYF. CDR3 DNA sequence: TGTGCCAGCAGCCCTAGGGGTGGCTTCTCTGGAAATACCATATATTTT.